Detailed here is one T cell receptor (beta chain). Profiled with immunoSEQ multiplex PCR; TCRdb holds only in-frame clones, not every one. The top ten clones hold over 0.15% of a sample with 70,000 to 85,000 clones, less than 98% of them seen once. The data derive from a study of technical replicates of blood from several donors. The TCR sequence derives from a human donor in good health. Sequenced input: T cells isolated from PBMCs.

In DNA form, the CDR3 reads TGTGCCAGGCGAGAAGGAGGGGGCGGCTATGGCTACACCTTC. Protein: CARREGGGGYGYTF. The chain recombines TRBV2 with TRBJ1-2; 7 positions agree with TRBD1. This CDR3 has 14 residues. Trimming at V came to 9 bases and at J to 4 bases, leaving 11 bases not matched to a gene. In germline, CDR1 is SNHLY, CDR2 FYNNEI.